This T cell receptor beta chain derives from a study of PD-L1 blockade in urothelial cancer. CDR1 SGHAT and CDR2 FQNNGV come from the germline V gene. Trimming took 6 bases from V and 8 from J, leaving 20 bases between them. CDR3 length: 15 residues. Time point in this sample: pretreatment peripheral blood. This clone came up once. Only in-frame clones appear in the TCRdb table, and some are missing; sequencing was by immunoSEQ multiplex PCR. Of 50,000 to 75,000 clones listed, 81% are singletons. V usage is TRBV11-2 and J usage is TRBJ2-4, with D tentatively TRBD1 (6 bases). Material: PBMCs, obtained around atezolizumab (anti-PD-L1) treatment. This sequence was found in a man aged 70 or older with urothelial cancer. The CDR3 loop reads CASRRNTGISDIQYF. CDR3 coding DNA: TGTGCCAGCAGGCGAAATACAGGGATTTCGGACATTCAGTACTTC.